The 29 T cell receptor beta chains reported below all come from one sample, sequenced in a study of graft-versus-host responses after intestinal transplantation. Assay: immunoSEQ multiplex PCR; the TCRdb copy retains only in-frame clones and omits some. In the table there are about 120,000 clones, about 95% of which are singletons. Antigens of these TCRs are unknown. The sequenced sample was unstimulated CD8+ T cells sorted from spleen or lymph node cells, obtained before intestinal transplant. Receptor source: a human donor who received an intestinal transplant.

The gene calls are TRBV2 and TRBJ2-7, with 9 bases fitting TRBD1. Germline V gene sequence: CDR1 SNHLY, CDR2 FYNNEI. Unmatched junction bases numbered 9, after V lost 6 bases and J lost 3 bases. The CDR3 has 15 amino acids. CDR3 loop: CASRPETGGFYEQYF. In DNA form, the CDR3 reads TGTGCCAGCAGACCTGAGACAGGGGGATTCTACGAGCAGTACTTC.

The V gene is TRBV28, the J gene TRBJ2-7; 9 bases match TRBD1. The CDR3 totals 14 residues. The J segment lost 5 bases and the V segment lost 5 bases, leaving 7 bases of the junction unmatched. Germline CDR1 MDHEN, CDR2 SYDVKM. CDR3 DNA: TGTGCCAGCAGTAGTACAGGGGGCGTCCACGAGCAGTACTTC. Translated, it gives CASSSTGGVHEQYF.

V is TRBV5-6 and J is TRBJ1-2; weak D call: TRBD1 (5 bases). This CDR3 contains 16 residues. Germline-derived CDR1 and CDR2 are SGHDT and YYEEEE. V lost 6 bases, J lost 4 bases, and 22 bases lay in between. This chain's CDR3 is CASTEETVQGAYGYTF. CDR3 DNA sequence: TGTGCCAGCACCGAGGAGACGGTCCAGGGTGCCTATGGCTACACCTTC.

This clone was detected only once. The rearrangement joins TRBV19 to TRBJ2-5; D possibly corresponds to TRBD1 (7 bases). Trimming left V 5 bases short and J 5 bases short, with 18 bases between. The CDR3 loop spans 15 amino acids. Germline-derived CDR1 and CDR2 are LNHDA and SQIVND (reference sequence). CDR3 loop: CASSGGTAHRETQYF. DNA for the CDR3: TGTGCCAGTAGTGGGGGGACAGCACACAGGGAGACCCAGTACTTC.

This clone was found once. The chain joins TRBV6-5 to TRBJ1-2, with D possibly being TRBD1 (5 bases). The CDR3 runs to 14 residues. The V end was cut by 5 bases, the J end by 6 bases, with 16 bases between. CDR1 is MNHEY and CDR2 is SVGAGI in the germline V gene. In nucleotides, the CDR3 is TGTGCCAGCAGTCGGCCTGAGGGGAGGGATGGCTACACCTTC. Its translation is CASSRPEGRDGYTF.

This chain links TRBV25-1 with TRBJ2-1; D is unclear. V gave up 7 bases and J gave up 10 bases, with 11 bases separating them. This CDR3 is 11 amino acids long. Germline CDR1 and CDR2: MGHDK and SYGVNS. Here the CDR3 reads CASKVGAEQFF. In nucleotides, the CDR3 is TGTGCCAGCAAGGTTGGCGCCGAGCAGTTCTTC.

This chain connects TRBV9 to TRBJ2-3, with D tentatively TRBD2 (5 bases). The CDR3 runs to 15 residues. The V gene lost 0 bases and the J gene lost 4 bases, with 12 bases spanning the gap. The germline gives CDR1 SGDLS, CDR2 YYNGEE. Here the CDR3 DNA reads TGTGCCAGCAGCGTAGACGGGATCTCTTCAGATACGCAGTATTTT. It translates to CASSVDGISSDTQYF. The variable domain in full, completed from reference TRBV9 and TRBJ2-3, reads DSGVTQTPKHLITATGQRVTLRCSPRSGDLSVYWYQQSLDQGLQFLIQYYNGEERAKGNILERFSAQQFPDLHSELNLSSLELGDSALYFCASSVDGISSDTQYFGPGTRLTVL.

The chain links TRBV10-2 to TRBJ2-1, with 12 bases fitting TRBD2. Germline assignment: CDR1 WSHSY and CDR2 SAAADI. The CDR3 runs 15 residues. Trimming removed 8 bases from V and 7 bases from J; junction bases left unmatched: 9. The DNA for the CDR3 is TGCGCCAGCTTGCTTCTAGCGGGAGGGAGGAATGAGCAGTTCTTC. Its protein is CASLLLAGGRNEQFF.

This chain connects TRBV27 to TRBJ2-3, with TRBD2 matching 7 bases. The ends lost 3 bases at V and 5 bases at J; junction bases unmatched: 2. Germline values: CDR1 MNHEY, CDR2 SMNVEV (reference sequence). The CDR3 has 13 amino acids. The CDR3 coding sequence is TGTGCCAGCAGTTTTCGGGAGGAAGATACGCAGTATTTT. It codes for CASSFREEDTQYF.

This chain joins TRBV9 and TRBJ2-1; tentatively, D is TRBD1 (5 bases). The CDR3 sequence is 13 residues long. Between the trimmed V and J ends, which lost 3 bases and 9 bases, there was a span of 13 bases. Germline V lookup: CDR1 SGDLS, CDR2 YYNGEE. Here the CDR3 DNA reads TGTGCCAGCAGCGCGCTCGACAGTCCTGAGCAGTTCTTC. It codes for CASSALDSPEQFF.

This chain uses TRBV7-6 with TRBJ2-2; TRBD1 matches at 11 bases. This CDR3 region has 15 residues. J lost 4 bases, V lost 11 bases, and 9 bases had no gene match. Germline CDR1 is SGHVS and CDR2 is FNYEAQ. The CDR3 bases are TGTGCCTCTTCGACCGGGACAGGGGGCACCGGGGAGCTGTTTTTT. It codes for CASSTGTGGTGELFF.

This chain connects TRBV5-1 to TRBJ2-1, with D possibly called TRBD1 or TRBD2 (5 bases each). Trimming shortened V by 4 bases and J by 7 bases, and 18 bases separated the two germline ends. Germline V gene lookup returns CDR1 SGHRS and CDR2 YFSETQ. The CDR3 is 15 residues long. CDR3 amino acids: CASSARDASWNEQFF. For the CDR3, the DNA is TGCGCCAGCAGCGCACGGGACGCCTCTTGGAATGAGCAGTTCTTC.

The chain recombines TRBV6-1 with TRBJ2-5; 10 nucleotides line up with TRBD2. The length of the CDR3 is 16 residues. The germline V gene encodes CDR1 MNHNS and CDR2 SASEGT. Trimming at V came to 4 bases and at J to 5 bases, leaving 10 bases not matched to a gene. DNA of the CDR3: TGTGCCAGCAGTGGATCACTAGCGGGAAGTCAGGAGACCCAGTACTTC. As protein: CASSGSLAGSQETQYF.

The CDR3 protein is CASSQAVNTEAFF. The CDR3 DNA follows: TGTGCCAGCAGCCAGGCCGTGAACACTGAAGCTTTCTTT. The rearrangement links TRBV11-2 to TRBJ1-1; D gene ambiguous. Germline CDR1 reads SGHAT; CDR2 reads FQNNGV. This CDR3 has 13 amino acids. V was shortened by 5 bases and J by 0 bases, with 7 bases between the two germline ends.

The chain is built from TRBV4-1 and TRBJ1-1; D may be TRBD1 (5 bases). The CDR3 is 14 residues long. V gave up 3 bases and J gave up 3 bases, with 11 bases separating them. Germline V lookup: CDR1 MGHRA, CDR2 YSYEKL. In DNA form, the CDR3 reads TGCGCCAGCAGCCACGGGGCACGTCACACTGAAGCTTTCTTT. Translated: CASSHGARHTEAFF.

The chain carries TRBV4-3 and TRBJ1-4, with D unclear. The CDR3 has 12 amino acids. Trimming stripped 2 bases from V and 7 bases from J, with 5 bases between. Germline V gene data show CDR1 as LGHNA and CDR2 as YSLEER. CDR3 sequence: CASSQFGEKLFF. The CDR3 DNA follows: TGCGCCAGCAGCCAATTTGGTGAAAAACTGTTTTTT.

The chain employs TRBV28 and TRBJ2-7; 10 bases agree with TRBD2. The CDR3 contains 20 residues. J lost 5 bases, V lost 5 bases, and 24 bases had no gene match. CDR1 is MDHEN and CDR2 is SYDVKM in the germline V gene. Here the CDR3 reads CASSLRRQGDLAGDKDEQYF. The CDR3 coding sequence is TGTGCCAGCAGTCTCCGCCGGCAGGGCGATCTAGCGGGAGACAAGGACGAGCAGTACTTC.

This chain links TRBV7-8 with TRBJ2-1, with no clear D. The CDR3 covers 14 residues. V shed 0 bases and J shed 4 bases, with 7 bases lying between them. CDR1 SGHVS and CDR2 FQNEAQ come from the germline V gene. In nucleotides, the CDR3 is TGTGCCAGCAGCTTAGCGAACATATACAATGAGCAGTTCTTC. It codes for CASSLANIYNEQFF. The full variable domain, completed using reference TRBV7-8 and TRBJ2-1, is GAGVSQSPRYKVAKRGQDVALRCDPISGHVSLFWYQQALGQGPEFLTYFQNEAQLDKSGLPSDRFFAERPEGSVSTLKIQRTQQEDSAVYLCASSLANIYNEQFFGPGTRLTVL.

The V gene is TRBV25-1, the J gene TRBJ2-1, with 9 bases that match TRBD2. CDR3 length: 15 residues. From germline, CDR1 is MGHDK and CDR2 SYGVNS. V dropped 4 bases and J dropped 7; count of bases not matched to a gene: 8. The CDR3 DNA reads TGTGCCAGCAGTGTACGCCTAGCGGGAAGGAATGAGCAGTTCTTC. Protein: CASSVRLAGRNEQFF.

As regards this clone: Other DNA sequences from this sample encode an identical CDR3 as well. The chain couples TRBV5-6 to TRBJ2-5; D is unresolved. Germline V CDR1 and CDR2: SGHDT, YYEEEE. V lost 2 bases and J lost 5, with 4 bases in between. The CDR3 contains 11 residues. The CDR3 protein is CASSFGETQYF. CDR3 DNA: TGTGCCAGCAGCTTTGGGGAGACCCAGTACTTC.

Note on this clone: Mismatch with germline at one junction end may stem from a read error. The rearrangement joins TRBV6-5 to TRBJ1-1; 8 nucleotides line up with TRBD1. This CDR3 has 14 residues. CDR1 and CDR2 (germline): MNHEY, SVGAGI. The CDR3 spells CASSVIGTGPEASF. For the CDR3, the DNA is TGTGCCAGCAGCGTCATCGGGACAGGTCCTGAAGCTTCCTTT.

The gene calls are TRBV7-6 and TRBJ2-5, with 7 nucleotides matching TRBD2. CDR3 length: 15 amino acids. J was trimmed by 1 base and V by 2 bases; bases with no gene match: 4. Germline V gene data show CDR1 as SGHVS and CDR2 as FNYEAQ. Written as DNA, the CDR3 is TGTGCCAGCAGCTTATTTCGGGAGGCCCAAGAGACCCAGTACTTC. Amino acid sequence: CASSLFREAQETQYF.

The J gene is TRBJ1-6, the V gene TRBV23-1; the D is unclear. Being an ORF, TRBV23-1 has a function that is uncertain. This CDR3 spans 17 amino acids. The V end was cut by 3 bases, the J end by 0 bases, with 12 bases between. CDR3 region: CASSQFGPSSYNSPLHF. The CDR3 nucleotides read TGCGCCAGCAGTCAGTTTGGGCCCAGCTCCTATAATTCACCCCTCCACTTT.

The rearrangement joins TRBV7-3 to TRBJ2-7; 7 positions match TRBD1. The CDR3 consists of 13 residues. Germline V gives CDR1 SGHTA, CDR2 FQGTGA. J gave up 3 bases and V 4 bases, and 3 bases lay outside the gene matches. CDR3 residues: CASSWAGGYEQYF. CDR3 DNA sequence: TGTGCCAGCAGCTGGGCAGGGGGCTACGAGCAGTACTTC.

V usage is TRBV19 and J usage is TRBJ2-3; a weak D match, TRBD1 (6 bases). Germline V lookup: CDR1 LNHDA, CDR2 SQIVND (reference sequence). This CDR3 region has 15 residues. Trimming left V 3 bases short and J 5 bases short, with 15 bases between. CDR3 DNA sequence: TGTGCCAGTAGTATTAAAGCCAGGGGATTAGATACGCAGTATTTT. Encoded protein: CASSIKARGLDTQYF.

CDR3 loop: CASSLNPSRVEQYF. The CDR3 DNA is TGTGCCAGCAGTTTAAACCCTAGCCGTGTCGAGCAGTACTTC. V usage is TRBV27 and J usage is TRBJ2-7; the D gene is possibly TRBD2 (5 bases). This CDR3 has 14 residues. CDR1 is MNHEY, CDR2 SMNVEV, per germline (reference sequence). Between the trimmed V and J ends, which lost 2 bases and 6 bases, there was a span of 14 bases.

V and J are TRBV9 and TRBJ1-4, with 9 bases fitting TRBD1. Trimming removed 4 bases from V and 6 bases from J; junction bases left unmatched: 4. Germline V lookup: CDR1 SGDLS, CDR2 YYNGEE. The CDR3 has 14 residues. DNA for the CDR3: TGTGCCAGCAGCCTACAGGGGGCGGATGAAAAACTGTTTTTT. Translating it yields CASSLQGADEKLFF.

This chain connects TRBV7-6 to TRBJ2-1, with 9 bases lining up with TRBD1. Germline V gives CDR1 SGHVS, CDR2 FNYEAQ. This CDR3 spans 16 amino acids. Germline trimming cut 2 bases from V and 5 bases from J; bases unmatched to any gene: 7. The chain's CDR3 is CASSLRRDRDHNEQFF. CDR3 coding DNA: TGTGCCAGCAGCTTACGTCGGGACAGGGACCACAATGAGCAGTTCTTC.

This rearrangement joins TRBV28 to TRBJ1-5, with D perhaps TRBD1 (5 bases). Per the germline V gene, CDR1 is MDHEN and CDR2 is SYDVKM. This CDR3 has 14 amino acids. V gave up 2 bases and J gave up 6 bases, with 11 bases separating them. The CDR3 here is CASSLGSGVQPQHF. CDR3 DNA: TGTGCCAGCAGTTTAGGTTCGGGGGTTCAGCCCCAGCATTTT.